This entry concerns a single TCR beta chain. A read error may account for a junction end that differs from germline. In the same sample, other DNA sequences code for this CDR3. The sample originates from a study of control samples from healthy donors and cancer patients. Data came from immunoSEQ multiplex PCR; TCRdb stores just in-frame clones and leaves some out. Counted here are 190,000 or so clones, roughly 91% occurring once; the ten biggest clones make up about 1.6%. From germline, CDR1 is KGHSH and CDR2 LQKENI. CDR3 size: 13 residues. The receptor's source is a young man in good health. Sample: blood. The V gene is TRBV18, the J gene TRBJ2-5, with TRBD1 identical over 7 bases. Here the CDR3 DNA reads TGTGCCAGTTCACCGACAGGGTACGAGACCCAGTACTTC. It encodes CASSPTGYETQYF.